Each of the 30 T cell receptor beta chains below was sequenced from the same sample in a study of blood T cell repertoires in COVID-19. Data came from immunoSEQ multiplex PCR; TCRdb stores just in-frame clones and leaves some out. The sample yields a few hundred thousand clones, roughly nine tenths seen once. The specimen sequenced was peripheral blood. All receptors come from a woman aged 40 to 50 who had recovered from COVID-19.

V and J are TRBV2 and TRBJ2-7; D not certain. V dropped 4 bases and J dropped 3 bases, with 7 bases sitting between them. The CDR3 consists of 12 residues. CDR1 and CDR2 from the germline V gene are SNHLY and FYNNEI. The CDR3 region has the DNA TGTGCCAGCAGTGTAGTCGGCTACGAGCAGTACTTC. It yields the protein CASSVVGYEQYF.

This clone was observed a single time. The gene calls are TRBV9 and TRBJ2-7; TRBD1 aligns across 8 bases. Per the germline V gene, CDR1 is SGDLS and CDR2 is YYNGEE. V lost 0 bases, J lost 6 bases, and 8 bases stayed unmatched. CDR3 size: 15 residues. The CDR3 is CASSVAPGQGVEQYF. Here the CDR3 DNA reads TGTGCCAGCAGCGTAGCCCCCGGACAGGGTGTCGAGCAGTACTTC.

CDR3 nucleotide sequence: TGTGCCAGTACCCAACCCGCCGGGACTAGCGGGGGGGCATCCTACAATGAGCAGTTCTTC. Translated, it gives CASTQPAGTSGGASYNEQFF. V and J are TRBV19 and TRBJ2-1; TRBD2 agrees at 16 bases. The V gene's germline CDR1 is LNHDA and CDR2 SQIVND (reference sequence). After removal of 7 bases from V and 1 base from J, the junction contained 13 bases not matched to a gene. There are 20 residues in the CDR3.

The V gene is TRBV4-2, the J gene TRBJ2-5, with 9 bases lining up with TRBD2. CDR3 length: 15 amino acids. V shed 0 bases, J shed 4 bases, and the junction held 3 bases outside the gene matches. Germline CDR1 LGHNA, CDR2 YNFKEQ. The CDR3 DNA reads as TGTGCCAGCAGCCAAGATTTACTAGCGGGAGAGACCCAGTACTTC. Its translation: CASSQDLLAGETQYF.

The chain recombines TRBV19 with TRBJ1-1; possibly TRBD1 for D (6 bases). The CDR3 spans 15 residues. Between the trimmed V and J ends, which lost 0 bases and 1 base, there was a span of 9 bases. Germline CDR1 reads LNHDA; CDR2 reads SQIVND (reference sequence). CDR3 nucleotide sequence: TGTGCCAGTAGTATAGATCAGGGGTCGAACACTGAAGCTTTCTTT. Protein: CASSIDQGSNTEAFF.

The chain employs TRBV5-8 and TRBJ2-1, with 7 bases lining up with TRBD1. V lost 4 bases, J lost 5 bases, and 9 bases stayed unmatched. The CDR3 consists of 15 residues. Germline lookup yields CDR1 SGHTS and CDR2 YDEGEE. The CDR3 DNA sequence: TGTGCCAGCAGCGATAACAGGGGACGCCACAATGAGCAGTTCTTC. This gives the protein CASSDNRGRHNEQFF.

This chain joins TRBV2 and TRBJ1-4; 9 nucleotides line up with TRBD1. There are 15 residues in the CDR3. In germline, CDR1 is SNHLY, CDR2 FYNNEI. V was pared by 5 bases and J by 5 bases, with 6 bases of the junction left unmatched. This CDR3 reads CASSPQGQGNEKLFF. The CDR3 DNA sequence: TGTGCCAGCAGTCCTCAAGGACAGGGGAATGAAAAACTGTTTTTT.

V is TRBV11-2 and J is TRBJ2-5; D not resolved. Trimming pared 2 bases from V and 1 base from J, leaving 11 bases between. CDR3 length: 15 residues. The V gene's germline CDR1 is SGHAT and CDR2 FQNNGV. CDR3 region: CASSLSSPVQETQYF. In DNA, the CDR3 is TGTGCCAGCAGCTTAAGTTCTCCGGTCCAAGAGACCCAGTACTTC.

This chain links TRBV28 with TRBJ2-7, with D perhaps matching TRBD1 (6 bases). CDR3 length: 12 residues. Between the trimmed V and J ends, which lost 5 bases and 6 bases, there was a span of 11 bases. In germline, CDR1 is MDHEN, CDR2 SYDVKM. CDR3 nucleotide sequence: TGTGCCAGCAGTCAAAGGGACATCGAGCAGTACTTC. Amino acid sequence: CASSQRDIEQYF. Variable domain in full (rest from reference TRBV28 and TRBJ2-7): DVKVTQSSRYLVKRTGEKVFLECVQDMDHENMFWYRQDPGLGLRLIYFSYDVKMKEKGDIPEGYSVSREKKERFSLILESASTNQTSMYLCASSQRDIEQYFGPGTRLTVT.

In nucleotides, the CDR3 is TGTGCCAGCAGCCAAGAAGGAGGGGCCTCTTCGAGGAGTTCACCCCTCCACTTT. It codes for CASSQEGGASSRSSPLHF. The V call is TRBV14, the J call TRBJ1-6, with D perhaps matching TRBD1 (5 bases). Trimming cost V 0 bases and J 9 bases, with 21 bases left between them. The CDR3 has 18 residues. Germline values: CDR1 SGHDN, CDR2 FVKESK. Variable domain in full (rest from reference TRBV14 and TRBJ1-6): EAGVTQFPSHSVIEKGQTVTLRCDPISGHDNLYWYRRVMGKEIKFLLHFVKESKQDESGMPNNRFLAERTGGTYSTLKVQPAELEDSGVYFCASSQEGGASSRSSPLHFGNGTRLTVT.

The chain employs TRBV5-1 and TRBJ2-2, with TRBD2 as a possible D gene (6 bases). Trimming cost V 8 bases and J 7 bases, with 18 bases left between them. The CDR3 totals 14 residues. CDR1 is SGHRS and CDR2 is YFSETQ in the germline V gene. In nucleotides, the CDR3 is TGCGCCAGTCAACAAAGGACCGGGGGCGGGGAGCTGTTTTTT. It encodes CASQQRTGGGELFF.

The chain uses TRBV2 and TRBJ1-4; 9 nucleotides agree with TRBD1. This CDR3 has 12 residues. V gave up 6 bases and J gave up 8 bases; unmatched junction bases: 1. Germline V gene lookup returns CDR1 SNHLY and CDR2 FYNNEI. The CDR3 DNA reads TGTGCCAGCAGGACAGGGGGAGAAAAACTGTTTTTT. Its protein is CASRTGGEKLFF.

The V and J genes are TRBV2 and TRBJ1-1, with 7 bases aligning to TRBD1. The V gene end was trimmed by 11 bases and the J gene end by 1 base; junction bases not matched to a gene: 4. The CDR3 loop spans 12 amino acids. Germline V gene lookup returns CDR1 SNHLY and CDR2 FYNNEI. The CDR3 DNA reads TGTGCCGCCGGGACAGCGAACACTGAAGCTTTCTTT. It translates to CAAGTANTEAFF. Drawing the rest from reference TRBV2 and TRBJ1-1, the complete variable domain is EPEVTQTPSHQVTQMGQEVILRCVPISNHLYFYWYRQILGQKVEFLVSFYNNEISEKSEIFDDQFSVERPDGSNFTLKIRSTKLEDSAMYFCAAGTANTEAFFGQGTRLTVV.

This sequence joins TRBV24-1 and TRBJ2-1; TRBD2 agrees at 7 bases. The V gene's germline CDR1 is KGHDR and CDR2 SFDVKD. The CDR3 consists of 18 residues. V lost 5 bases to trimming and J lost 7 bases; unmatched junction nucleotides: 19. CDR3 coding DNA: TGTGCCACCAGTGGTTACCTGGGTAGCGGACTAGTATTGAATGAGCAGTTCTTC. This sequence encodes CATSGYLGSGLVLNEQFF.

This clone was observed a single time. The chain employs TRBV19 and TRBJ2-5; D is unresolved. This CDR3 is built from 13 residues. Trimming left V 6 bases short and J 2 bases short, with 10 bases between. Germline V CDR1 and CDR2: LNHDA, SQIVND (reference sequence). For the CDR3, the DNA is TGTGCCAGTAGGAGACACGAACAAGAGACCCAGTACTTC. Encoded protein: CASRRHEQETQYF.

The rearrangement joins TRBV4-1 to TRBJ2-3, with D possibly matching TRBD1 (6 bases). Germline V lookup: CDR1 MGHRA, CDR2 YSYEKL. The CDR3 runs to 14 residues. Trimming took 3 bases from V and 11 from J, leaving 18 bases between them. Written as DNA, the CDR3 is TGCGCCAGCAGCCACCCTTTACAGGGTTCTATGCAGTATTTT. This codes for CASSHPLQGSMQYF.

This sequence joins TRBV27 and TRBJ1-5; 8 nucleotides align to TRBD1. Germline values: CDR1 MNHEY, CDR2 SMNVEV (reference sequence). The V segment lost 5 bases and the J segment 6 bases; nucleotides outside the gene matches: 6. The CDR3 extends over 14 amino acids. This CDR3 is CASSRTGQFQPQHF. In nucleotides, the CDR3 is TGTGCCAGCAGTCGGACAGGGCAGTTTCAGCCCCAGCATTTT.

V and J are TRBV2 and TRBJ1-4; 7 positions agree with TRBD1. The CDR3 has 13 residues. V was clipped by 9 bases and J by 5 bases; unmatched bases: 6. CDR1 is SNHLY and CDR2 is FYNNEI in the germline V gene. The DNA of the CDR3 is TGTGCCAGAGGGGACAGAGTCAATGAAAAACTGTTTTTT. It is translated as CARGDRVNEKLFF.

The gene calls are TRBV18 and TRBJ2-5; a possible D gene is TRBD2 (5 bases). The germline V and J ends were trimmed by 3 bases and 8 bases, with 16 bases remaining between them. The CDR3 runs to 14 residues. Germline V CDR1 and CDR2: KGHSH, LQKENI. CDR3 protein: CASSPSAARETQYF. The CDR3 DNA reads TGTGCCAGCTCACCCTCGGCCGCTCGGGAAACCCAGTACTTC.

This chain uses TRBV7-7 with TRBJ2-1; 11 positions agree with TRBD2. This CDR3 has 14 residues. Germline CDR1 is SSHAT and CDR2 is FNYEAQ (reference sequence). The ends lost 0 bases at V and 10 bases at J; junction bases unmatched: 2. The CDR3 DNA reads as TGTGCCAGCAGCTTAGCACTAGCGGGGGCGGAGCAGTTCTTC. This encodes CASSLALAGAEQFF.

The gene calls are TRBV28 and TRBJ2-4; 10 bases agree with TRBD1. The CDR3 runs to 13 residues. J gave up 8 bases and V 4 bases, and 2 bases lay outside the gene matches. CDR1 is MDHEN and CDR2 is SYDVKM in the germline V gene. The CDR3 DNA reads as TGTGCCAGCAGTTCGGGACAGGGGCACATTCAGTACTTC. Translation: CASSSGQGHIQYF.

This chain uses TRBV7-9 with TRBJ2-2; the D gene is possibly TRBD2 (5 bases). This CDR3 region has 15 residues. V gave up 5 bases and J gave up 2 bases, with 12 bases separating them. The germline V gene has CDR1 SEHNR and CDR2 FQNEAQ (reference sequence). The CDR3 region has the DNA TGTGCCAGCAGCCAGAGCGCGGGCAACACCGGGGAGCTGTTTTTT. It codes for CASSQSAGNTGELFF.

The rearrangement links TRBV7-6 to TRBJ2-3; TRBD2 is a possible D gene (6 bases). V lost 5 bases and J lost 3, with 18 bases in between. CDR3 length equals 16 residues. The V gene's germline CDR1 is SGHVS and CDR2 FNYEAQ. CDR3 DNA sequence: TGTGCCAGCAGCAAACGGCCGGGACTCGGTACAGATACGCAGTATTTT. It encodes CASSKRPGLGTDTQYF.

The chain couples TRBV18 to TRBJ2-2, with D possibly matching TRBD2 (5 bases). From germline, CDR1 is KGHSH and CDR2 LQKENI. V lost 0 bases, J lost 7 bases, and 12 bases lay in between. The CDR3 runs to 15 residues. This CDR3 is CASSPPGYGNGELFF. The CDR3 DNA follows: TGTGCCAGCTCACCACCGGGATACGGGAACGGGGAGCTGTTTTTT.

J is TRBJ2-2 and V is TRBV5-4, with D maybe TRBD2 (6 bases). This CDR3 comprises 14 residues. CDR1 SGHNT and CDR2 YYREEE come from the germline V gene (reference sequence). The V end lost 3 bases, the J end lost 4 bases, and 10 bases lay between the germline ends. Here the CDR3 DNA reads TGTGCCAGCAGCTCGAGCGGGTTCACCGGGGAGCTGTTTTTT. This encodes CASSSSGFTGELFF.

This rearrangement joins TRBV5-1 to TRBJ1-2; 9 nucleotides line up with TRBD1. Germline V gene sequence: CDR1 SGHRS, CDR2 YFSETQ. The CDR3 covers 12 residues. Germline trimming cut 3 bases from V and 6 bases from J; bases unmatched to any gene: 0. CDR3 amino acids: CASSWDRDGYTF. In DNA, the CDR3 is TGCGCCAGCAGCTGGGACAGGGATGGCTACACCTTC.

This rearrangement joins TRBV6-2 or TRBV6-3 to TRBJ2-7, with 9 bases lining up with TRBD2. CDR1 is MNHEY and CDR2 is SVGEGT in the germline V gene. V was clipped by 1 base and J by 2 bases; unmatched bases: 3. The CDR3 has 15 residues. CDR3 nucleotide sequence: TGTGCCAGCAGTTACTTGGCGGGAGGGCCCTACGAGCAGTACGTC. This sequence encodes CASSYLAGGPYEQYV.

This clone has only a few counts. This chain links TRBV24-1 with TRBJ2-3; 7 bases line up with TRBD1. Germline CDR1 reads KGHDR; CDR2 reads SFDVKD. V gave up 4 bases and J gave up 6 bases; unmatched junction bases: 9. CDR3 length: 15 amino acids. Here the CDR3 DNA reads TGTGCCACCAGTGAAAAACCGGGACAGTCGGATACGCAGTATTTT. As protein: CATSEKPGQSDTQYF.

The gene calls are TRBV11-2 and TRBJ1-2; tentatively, D is TRBD1 (5 bases). The V gene's germline CDR1 is SGHAT and CDR2 FQNNGV. Trimming shortened V by 5 bases and J by 4 bases, and 11 bases separated the two germline ends. This CDR3 spans 13 amino acids. Here the CDR3 DNA reads TGTGCCAGCAGCCTCGCGGGGCCCTATGGCTACACCTTC. Translation gives CASSLAGPYGYTF.

V is TRBV2 and J is TRBJ2-5, with a weak D call TRBD1 (5 bases). The germline gives CDR1 SNHLY, CDR2 FYNNEI. Trimming cost V 7 bases and J 5 bases, with 14 bases left between them. The CDR3 is made up of 13 amino acids. CDR3 amino acids: CASKSGILETQYF. The CDR3 DNA reads TGTGCCAGCAAGTCAGGGATTCTCGAGACCCAGTACTTC.